This T cell receptor beta chain was identified in a study of blood T cells in healthy people across ages. Germline V CDR1 and CDR2: SGHRS, YFSETQ. Trimming removed 6 bases at V and 4 bases at J, with 14 bases between. The CDR3 length is 14 residues. Primers used in a second PCR of roughly 6 to 11 cycles were a sample-barcoded 5' primer and a J-beta primer mix. Researchers report that a template-switch adaptor with 12 random nucleotides tagged each cDNA molecule. MiXCR, applied by TCRdb to the 5' RACE reads, yields one record per CDR3 protein. The sample consists of 750,000 to 950,000 distinct CDR3 sequences, just under 30% of them appearing once. The sample was also reused in another study, on T cells of mothers and their children.

The chain recombines TRBV5-1 with TRBJ2-1; the D gene is possibly TRBD1 (6 bases). The TCR comes from a woman aged 40 to 50 in good health. The sequenced sample was blood. CDR3 in amino acids: CASNSDSPYNEQFF. CDR3 DNA: TGCGCCAGCAATTCGGACAGCCCGTACAATGAGCAGTTCTTC.